Below are 8 T cell receptor beta chains sequenced from a single sample in a study of vaccination and CD4 T cells after COVID-19. Once obtained from cultured CD4+ T cells, the DNA was sequenced using the Oncomine TCR Beta short-read assay. TCRdb fed the PCR reads into MiXCR, producing one record per CDR3 protein. This table has 10,000 to 15,000 distinct CDR3 sequences, approximately 45% appearing once. These receptors have no identified antigens. Treatment of the sample: roughly 10-day PBMC culture with coronavirus spike peptide pools or control peptides (ViraFEST assay). Sequenced sample: CD4+ T cells from blood, cultured in vitro. The source of these receptors is a human donor who had recovered from COVID-19.

This rearrangement joins TRBV12-3 or TRBV12-4 to TRBJ2-2; D possibly corresponds to TRBD2 (6 bases). This CDR3 comprises 14 residues. The germline V and J ends were trimmed by 8 bases and 3 bases, with 13 bases remaining between them. The CDR3 sequence: CASGREVDTGELFF. CDR3 DNA sequence: TGTGCCAGCGGCAGGGAGGTGGACACCGGGGAGCTGTTTTTT.

The chain joins TRBV5-1 to TRBJ2-5; the D gene could be TRBD1 or TRBD2 (5 bases each). V gave up 4 bases and J gave up 2 bases, with 15 bases separating them. Germline loops: CDR1 SGHRS, CDR2 YFSETQ. This CDR3 is built from 15 residues. CDR3 amino acids: CASSSGQSDQETQYF. The CDR3, as DNA: TGCGCCAGCAGCAGCGGACAAAGTGATCAAGAGACCCAGTACTTC.

The chain carries TRBV19 and TRBJ2-3; 7 nucleotides line up with TRBD2. The CDR3 is made up of 13 amino acids. In germline, CDR1 is LNHDA, CDR2 SQIVND (reference sequence). The ends lost 1 base at V and 6 bases at J; junction bases unmatched: 1. This chain's CDR3 is CASSIGLADTQYF. CDR3 in DNA: TGTGCCAGTAGTATAGGACTAGCCGATACGCAGTATTTT.

This clonotype was seen only a few times. The chain couples TRBV27 to TRBJ1-5, with 7 positions matching TRBD1. CDR1 and CDR2 from the germline V gene are MNHEY and SMNVEV (reference sequence). The trim removed 6 bases at V and 3 bases at J, leaving 11 bases unmatched. The CDR3 length is 16 residues. CDR3 sequence (DNA): TGTGCCAGCAGGCCCTTTTCGGACAGGATCAATCAGCCCCAGCATTTT. The encoded protein is CASRPFSDRINQPQHF.

This clonotype was detected a few times. This chain uses TRBV11-2 with TRBJ1-1; possibly TRBD1 for D (5 bases). This CDR3 has 13 amino acids. Germline V gene data show CDR1 as SGHAT and CDR2 as FQNNGV. V lost 1 base to trimming and J lost 6 bases, with 9 bases between them. The CDR3 bases are TGTGCCAGCAGCTTAGGCAGGGTCTCTGAAGCTTTCTTT. Translated, it gives CASSLGRVSEAFF.

The chain is built from TRBV10-1 and TRBJ2-7; 8 bases map to TRBD2. V shed 5 bases, J shed 4 bases, and the junction held 7 bases outside the gene matches. The germline gives CDR1 WNHNN, CDR2 SYGVQD (reference sequence). The CDR3 is 14 amino acids. The CDR3 loop reads CASSPSGGGYEQYF. The CDR3 nucleotides are TGCGCCAGCAGTCCATCCGGGGGGGGTTACGAGCAGTACTTC.

The CDR3 spells CASGGQGYEQYF. CDR3 coding DNA: TGTGCCAGCGGGGGACAGGGCTACGAGCAGTACTTC. This chain links TRBV6-4 with TRBJ2-7; 9 positions match TRBD1. Germline V gene data show CDR1 as MRHNA and CDR2 as SNTAGT. V gave up 8 bases and J gave up 3 bases; unmatched junction bases: 2. The CDR3 runs 12 residues.

The chain combines TRBV4-1 with TRBJ2-5; TRBD2 aligns across 13 bases. CDR3 length: 18 residues. The ends lost 2 bases at V and 4 bases at J; junction bases unmatched: 10. Germline values: CDR1 MGHRA, CDR2 YSYEKL. CDR3 DNA sequence: TGCGCCAGCAGCCAAACCAACATGGGACTAGCGGGGCGAGAGACCCAGTACTTC. Its translation: CASSQTNMGLAGRETQYF.